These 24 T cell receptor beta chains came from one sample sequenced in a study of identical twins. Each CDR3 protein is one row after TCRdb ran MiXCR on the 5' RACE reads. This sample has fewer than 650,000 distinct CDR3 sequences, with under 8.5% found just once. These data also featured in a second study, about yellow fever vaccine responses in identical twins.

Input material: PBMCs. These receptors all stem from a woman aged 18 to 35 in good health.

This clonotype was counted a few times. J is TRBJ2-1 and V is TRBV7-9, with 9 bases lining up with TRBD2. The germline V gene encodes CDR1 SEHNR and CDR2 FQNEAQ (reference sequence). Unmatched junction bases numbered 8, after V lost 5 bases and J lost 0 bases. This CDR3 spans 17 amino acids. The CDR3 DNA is TGTGCCAGCAGCCCCCGGCCAGCGGGGGGCTCCTACAATGAGCAGTTCTTC. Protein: CASSPRPAGGSYNEQFF.

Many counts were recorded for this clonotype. The CDR3 region is CSANAPPVAGYTF. The CDR3 DNA reads as TGCAGTGCGAACGCTCCCCCGGTGGCTGGCTACACCTTC. The chain uses TRBV20-1 and TRBJ1-2, with D hard to call. Per the germline V gene, CDR1 is DFQATT and CDR2 is SNEGSKA (reference sequence). This CDR3 comprises 13 residues. Trimming took 6 bases from V and 7 from J, leaving 18 bases between them.

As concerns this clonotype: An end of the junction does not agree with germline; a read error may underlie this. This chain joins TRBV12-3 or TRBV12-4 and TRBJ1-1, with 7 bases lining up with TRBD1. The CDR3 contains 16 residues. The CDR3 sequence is CASSCPGTAPTTVAFF. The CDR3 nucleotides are TGTGCCAGCAGTTGTCCCGGGACAGCACCCACCACTGTAGCTTTCTTT.

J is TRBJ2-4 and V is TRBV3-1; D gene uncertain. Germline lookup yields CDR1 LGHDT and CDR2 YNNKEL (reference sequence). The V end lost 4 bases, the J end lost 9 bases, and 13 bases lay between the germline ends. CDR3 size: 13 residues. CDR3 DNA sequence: TGTGCCAGCAGCCCCGGCCGCCTGGGCATTCAGTACTTC. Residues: CASSPGRLGIQYF.

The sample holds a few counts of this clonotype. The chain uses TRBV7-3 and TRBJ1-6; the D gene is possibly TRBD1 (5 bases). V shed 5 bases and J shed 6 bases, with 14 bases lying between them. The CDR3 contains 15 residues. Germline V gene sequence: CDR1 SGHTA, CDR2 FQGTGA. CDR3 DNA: TGTGCCAGCAGCGCTCGGGACGGACTTAATTCACCCCTCCACTTT. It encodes CASSARDGLNSPLHF.

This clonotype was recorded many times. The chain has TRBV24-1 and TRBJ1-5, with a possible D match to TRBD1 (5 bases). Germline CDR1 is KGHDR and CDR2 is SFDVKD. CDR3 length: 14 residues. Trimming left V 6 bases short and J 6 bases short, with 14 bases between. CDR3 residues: CATSIRGESQPQHF. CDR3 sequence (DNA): TGTGCCACCAGTATAAGGGGAGAAAGTCAGCCCCAGCATTTT.

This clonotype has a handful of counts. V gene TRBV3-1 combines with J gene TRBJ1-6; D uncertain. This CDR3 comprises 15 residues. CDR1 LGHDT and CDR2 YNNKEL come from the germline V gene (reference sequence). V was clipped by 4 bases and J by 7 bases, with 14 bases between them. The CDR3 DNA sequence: TGTGCCAGCAGCCTCGGGGAGGGTAGAAATTCACCCCTCCACTTT. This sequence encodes CASSLGEGRNSPLHF.

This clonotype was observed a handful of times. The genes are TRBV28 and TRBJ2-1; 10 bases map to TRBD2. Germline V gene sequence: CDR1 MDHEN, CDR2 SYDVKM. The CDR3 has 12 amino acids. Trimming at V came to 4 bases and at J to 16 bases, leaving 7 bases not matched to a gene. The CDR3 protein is CASSSPSGRVFF. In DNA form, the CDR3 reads TGTGCCAGCAGTTCACCTAGCGGGAGAGTATTCTTC.

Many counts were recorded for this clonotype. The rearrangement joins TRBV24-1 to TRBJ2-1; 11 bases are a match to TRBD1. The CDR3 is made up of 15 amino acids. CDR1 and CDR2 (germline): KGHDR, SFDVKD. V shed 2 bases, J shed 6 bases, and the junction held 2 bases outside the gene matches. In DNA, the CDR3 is TGTGCCACCAGTGATTCCGGGACAGGGGGCAATGAGCAGTTCTTC. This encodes CATSDSGTGGNEQFF.

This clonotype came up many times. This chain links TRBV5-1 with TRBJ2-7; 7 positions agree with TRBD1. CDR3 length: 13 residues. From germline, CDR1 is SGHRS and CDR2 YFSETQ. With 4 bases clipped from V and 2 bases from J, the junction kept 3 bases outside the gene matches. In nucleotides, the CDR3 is TGCGCCAGCAGCGTTGACAGGGCCTACGAGCAGTACTTC. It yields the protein CASSVDRAYEQYF. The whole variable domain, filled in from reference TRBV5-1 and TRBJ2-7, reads KAGVTQTPRYLIKTRGQQVTLSCSPISGHRSVSWYQQTPGQGLQFLFEYFSETQRNKGNFPGRFSGRQFSNSRSEMNVSTLELGDSALYLCASSVDRAYEQYFGPGTRLTVT.

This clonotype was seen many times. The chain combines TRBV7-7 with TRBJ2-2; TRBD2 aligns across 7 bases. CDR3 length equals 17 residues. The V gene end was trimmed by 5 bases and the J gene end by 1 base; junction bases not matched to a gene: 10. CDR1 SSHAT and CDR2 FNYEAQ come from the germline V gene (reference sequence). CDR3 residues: CASSTRWLAENTGELFF. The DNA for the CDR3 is TGTGCCAGCAGCACACGGTGGCTAGCGGAGAACACCGGGGAGCTGTTTTTT.

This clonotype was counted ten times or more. The CDR3 reads CSVNSRAGELFF. In nucleotides, the CDR3 is TGCAGCGTAAACAGCAGGGCCGGGGAGCTGTTTTTT. The chain combines TRBV29-1 with TRBJ2-2; a possible D gene is TRBD1 (5 bases). The V gene's germline CDR1 is SQVTM and CDR2 ANQGSEA. Trimming took 6 bases from V and 6 from J, leaving 11 bases between them. The CDR3 is made up of 12 amino acids.

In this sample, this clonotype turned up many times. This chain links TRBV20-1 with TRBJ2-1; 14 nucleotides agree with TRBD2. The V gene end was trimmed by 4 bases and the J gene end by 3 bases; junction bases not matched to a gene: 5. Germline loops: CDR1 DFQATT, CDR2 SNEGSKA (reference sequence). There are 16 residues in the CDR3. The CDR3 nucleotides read TGCAGTGCTATTGGGACTAGCGGGAGTGGCTACAATGAGCAGTTCTTC. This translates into CSAIGTSGSGYNEQFF.

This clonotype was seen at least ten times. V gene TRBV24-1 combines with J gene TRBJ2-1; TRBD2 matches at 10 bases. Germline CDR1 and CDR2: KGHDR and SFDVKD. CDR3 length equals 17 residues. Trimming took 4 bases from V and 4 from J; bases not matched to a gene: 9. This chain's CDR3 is CATSDQTTSGKYNEQFF. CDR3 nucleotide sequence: TGTGCCACCAGTGACCAGACAACTAGCGGGAAATACAATGAGCAGTTCTTC.

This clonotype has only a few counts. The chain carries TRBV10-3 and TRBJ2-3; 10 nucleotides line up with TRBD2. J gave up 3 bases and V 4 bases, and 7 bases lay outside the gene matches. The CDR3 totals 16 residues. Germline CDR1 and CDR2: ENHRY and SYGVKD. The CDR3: CAISVGAGGRTDTQYF. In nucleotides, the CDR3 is TGTGCCATCAGTGTGGGAGCGGGGGGGAGGACAGATACGCAGTATTTT.

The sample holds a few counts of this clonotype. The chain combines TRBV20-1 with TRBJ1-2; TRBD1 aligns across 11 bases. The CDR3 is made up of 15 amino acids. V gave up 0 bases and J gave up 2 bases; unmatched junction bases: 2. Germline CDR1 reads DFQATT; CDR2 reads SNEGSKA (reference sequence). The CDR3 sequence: CSARDRDRGNYGYTF. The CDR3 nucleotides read TGCAGTGCTAGAGATAGGGACAGGGGGAACTATGGCTACACCTTC.

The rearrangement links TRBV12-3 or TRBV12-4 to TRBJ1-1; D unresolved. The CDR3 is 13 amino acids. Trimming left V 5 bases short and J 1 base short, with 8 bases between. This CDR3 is CASSREANTEAFF. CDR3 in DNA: TGTGCCAGCAGTCGGGAAGCGAACACTGAAGCTTTCTTT.

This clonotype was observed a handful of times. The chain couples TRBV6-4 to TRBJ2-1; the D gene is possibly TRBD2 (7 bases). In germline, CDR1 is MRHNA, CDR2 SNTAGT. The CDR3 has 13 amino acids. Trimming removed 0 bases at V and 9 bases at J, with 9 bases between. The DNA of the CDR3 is TGTGCCAGCAGTGACTCTAGGGGGGGTGAGCAGTTCTTC. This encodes CASSDSRGGEQFF.

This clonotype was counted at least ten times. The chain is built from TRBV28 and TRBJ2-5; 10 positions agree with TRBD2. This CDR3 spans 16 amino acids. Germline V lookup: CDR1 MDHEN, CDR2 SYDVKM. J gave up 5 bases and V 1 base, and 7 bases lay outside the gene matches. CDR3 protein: CASSLLTSGSAETQYF. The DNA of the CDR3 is TGTGCCAGCAGTTTATTGACTAGCGGGTCGGCCGAGACCCAGTACTTC.

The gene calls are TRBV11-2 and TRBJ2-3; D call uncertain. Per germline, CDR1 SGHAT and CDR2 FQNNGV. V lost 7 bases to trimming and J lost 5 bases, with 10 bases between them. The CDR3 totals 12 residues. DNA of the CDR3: TGTGCCAGCATCGGTTTGGGAGATACGCAGTATTTT. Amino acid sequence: CASIGLGDTQYF.

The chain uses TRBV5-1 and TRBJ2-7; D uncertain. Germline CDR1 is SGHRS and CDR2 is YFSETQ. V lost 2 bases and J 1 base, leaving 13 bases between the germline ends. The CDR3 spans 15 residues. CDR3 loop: CASSLKPPQSYEQYV. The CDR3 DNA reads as TGCGCCAGCAGCTTAAAGCCTCCACAGTCCTACGAGCAGTACGTC.

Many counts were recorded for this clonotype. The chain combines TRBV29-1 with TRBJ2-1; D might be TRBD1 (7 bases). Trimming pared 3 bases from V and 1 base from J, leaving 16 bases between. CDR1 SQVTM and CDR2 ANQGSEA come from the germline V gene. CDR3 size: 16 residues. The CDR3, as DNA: TGCAGCGTTGAGGGGGGACAGTGGCATTCCTACAATGAGCAGTTCTTC. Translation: CSVEGGQWHSYNEQFF.

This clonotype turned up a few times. CDR3 residues: CSAQNGGGYGYTF. The CDR3 DNA sequence: TGCAGTGCTCAAAATGGAGGCGGCTATGGCTACACCTTC. The chain combines TRBV20-1 with TRBJ1-2; D gene uncertain. The V and J ends lost 5 bases and 4 bases respectively, with 14 bases between them. This CDR3 has 13 amino acids. The germline gives CDR1 DFQATT, CDR2 SNEGSKA (reference sequence).

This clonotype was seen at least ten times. The CDR3, as DNA: TGTGCCAGCAGCTTGATGGGGGGAGTAGCTCGGGAGACCCAGTACTTC. As protein: CASSLMGGVARETQYF. This rearrangement joins TRBV5-5 to TRBJ2-5; possible D gene TRBD2, 6 bases. Germline V gene data show CDR1 as SGHKS and CDR2 as YYEKEE (reference sequence). The CDR3 spans 16 residues. Trimming pared 1 base from V and 5 bases from J, leaving 18 bases between.